This T cell receptor (beta chain) emerged from a study of CD8 T cells in ankylosing spondylitis (dated by TCRdb to about 2017). Background for the entire study: The study set out to find disease-linked TCR variants by profiling T cell receptor beta repertoires in ankylosing spondylitis patients and healthy donors. Peripheral blood samples were taken, and synovial fluid was additionally collected from ankylosing spondylitis patients. The full study cohort was made up of about 25 ankylosing spondylitis patients and more than 90 healthy donors.

Study-level results and caveats: Some motif variants were previously reported in synovial fluid and blood of reactive arthritis patients, suggesting common disease-initiation mechanisms. A TCR beta motif of about 8 highly homologous amino acid variants appeared characteristic of blood from ankylosing spondylitis patients. According to the report, matched synovial fluid samples from ankylosing spondylitis patients were significantly enriched for the disease-linked clones. A CD8+ phenotype was shown by the disease-linked clones, which were found at relatively low frequencies in peripheral blood.

Inclusive of the bounding cysteine and phenylalanine, the CDR3 is 16 residues long. Only the CDR3 portion is preserved as DNA: 48 bases, with reading frame beginning at the first base. The germline V gene encodes CDR1 SGHVS and CDR2 FNYEAQ. V is reduced by 5 bases and J by 5 bases, leaving a spacing of 21 bases between them. As to this clonotype: No antigen is known for it. No per-base quality is available; no much larger clone lies one base away.

Instrument used: Illumina HiSeq 2500. Quantitative 5'-RACE with molecular barcodes was used to prepare TCR beta libraries. The published analysis was carried out like this. To identify disease-linked TCR variants, a new computational method was used, one built on a probabilistic model of VDJ rearrangement. The public reads were reprocessed in TCRdb via fastp at Q25 and MiXCR, keeping in-frame beta chains. One record per CDR3 amino acid sequence lists the most common genes and DNA. In this record, the V and J calls reflect TCRdb's handling and not the investigators' own analysis. Recorded for this sample are 200,000 to 250,000 distinct CDR3 sequences; 7% to 8% of them occurred a single time. Approximately 15% of the sample is held by the ten biggest clonotypes.

The specimen sequenced was blood, either unsorted or a sorted T cell fraction (not recorded which). The sequence joins TRBV7-6 to TRBJ2-5; the D match is possibly TRBD1 or TRBD2, with 5 bases aligned in each. The TCR comes from a male donor with ankylosing spondylitis. The CDR3 region: CASSLRIGASEETQYF. Read as DNA, the sequence is TGTGCCAGCAGCCTGCGTATCGGGGCTTCTGAGGAGACCCAGTACTTC.